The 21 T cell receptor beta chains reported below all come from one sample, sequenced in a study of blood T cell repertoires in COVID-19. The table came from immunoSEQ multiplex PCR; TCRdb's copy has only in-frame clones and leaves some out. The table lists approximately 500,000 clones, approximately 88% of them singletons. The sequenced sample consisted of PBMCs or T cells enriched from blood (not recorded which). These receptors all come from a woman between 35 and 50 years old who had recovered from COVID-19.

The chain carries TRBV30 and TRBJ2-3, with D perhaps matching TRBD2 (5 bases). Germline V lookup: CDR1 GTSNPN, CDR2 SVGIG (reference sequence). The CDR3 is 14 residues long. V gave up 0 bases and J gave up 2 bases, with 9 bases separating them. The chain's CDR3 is CAWSVMRATDTQYF. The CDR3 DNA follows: TGTGCCTGGAGTGTAATGCGGGCCACAGATACGCAGTATTTT. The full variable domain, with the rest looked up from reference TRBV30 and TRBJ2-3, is SQTIHQWPATLVQPVGSPLSLECTVEGTSNPNLYWYRQAAGRGLQLLFYSVGIGQISSEVPQNLSASRPQDRQFILSSKKLLLSDSGFYLCAWSVMRATDTQYFGPGTRLTVL.

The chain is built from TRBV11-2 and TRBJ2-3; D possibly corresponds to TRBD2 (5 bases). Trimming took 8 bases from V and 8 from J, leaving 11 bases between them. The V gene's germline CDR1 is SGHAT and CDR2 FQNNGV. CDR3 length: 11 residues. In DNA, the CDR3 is TGTGCCAGCGTAGGCGGAGGTACGCAGTATTTT. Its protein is CASVGGGTQYF.

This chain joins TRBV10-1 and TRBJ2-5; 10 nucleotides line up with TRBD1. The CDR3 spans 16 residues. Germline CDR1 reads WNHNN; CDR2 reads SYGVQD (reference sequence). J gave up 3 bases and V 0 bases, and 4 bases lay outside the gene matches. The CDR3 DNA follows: TGCGCCAGCAGTGAGTCTATCGGGACAGGGGAAGAGACCCAGTACTTC. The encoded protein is CASSESIGTGEETQYF.

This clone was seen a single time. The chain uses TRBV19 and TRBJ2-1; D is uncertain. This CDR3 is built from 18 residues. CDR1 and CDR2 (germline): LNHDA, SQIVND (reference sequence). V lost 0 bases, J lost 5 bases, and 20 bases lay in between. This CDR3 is CASSIDLAVSPRNNEQFF. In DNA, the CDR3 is TGTGCCAGTAGTATAGATCTGGCGGTAAGTCCAAGAAACAATGAGCAGTTCTTC.

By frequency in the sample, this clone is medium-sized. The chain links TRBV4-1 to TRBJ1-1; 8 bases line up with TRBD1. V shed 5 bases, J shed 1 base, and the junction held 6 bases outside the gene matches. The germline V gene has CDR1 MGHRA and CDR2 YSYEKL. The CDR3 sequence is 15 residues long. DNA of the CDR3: TGCGCCAGCAGCTACGGACAGGGCGAGAACACTGAAGCTTTCTTT. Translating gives CASSYGQGENTEAFF.

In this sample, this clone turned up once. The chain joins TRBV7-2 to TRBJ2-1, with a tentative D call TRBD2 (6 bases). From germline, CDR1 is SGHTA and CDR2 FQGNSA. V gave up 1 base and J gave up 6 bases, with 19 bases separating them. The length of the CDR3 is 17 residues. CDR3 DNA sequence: TGTGCCAGCAGCTTAGTAGTAGGGAGGAGTCTTGGCAATGAGCAGTTCTTC. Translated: CASSLVVGRSLGNEQFF. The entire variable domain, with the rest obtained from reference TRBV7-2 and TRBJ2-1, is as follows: GAGVSQSPSNKVTEKGKDVELRCDPISGHTALYWYRQSLGQGLEFLIYFQGNSAPDKSGLPSDRFSAERTGGSVSTLTIQRTQQEDSAVYLCASSLVVGRSLGNEQFFGPGTRLTVL.

CDR3 residues: CASSVGGVNEKLFF. In DNA, the CDR3 is TGTGCCAGCAGCGTAGGCGGAGTTAATGAAAAACTGTTTTTT. The chain combines TRBV9 with TRBJ1-4; D remains ambiguous. The CDR3 has 14 amino acids. Trimming stripped 0 bases from V and 4 bases from J, with 7 bases between. Looked up from germline, CDR1 is SGDLS and CDR2 is YYNGEE.

CDR3 amino acids: CASSPRVGLARQETQYF. In DNA form, the CDR3 reads TGTGCCAGCAGCCCCCGGGTTGGTTTAGCAAGACAAGAGACCCAGTACTTC. This chain joins TRBV7-9 and TRBJ2-5, with D uncertain. This CDR3 contains 17 residues. CDR1 is SEHNR, CDR2 FQNEAQ, per germline (reference sequence). The V end was cut by 5 bases, the J end by 2 bases, with 21 bases between.

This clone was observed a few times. CDR3 residues: CAWSSRTGAGYTF. The CDR3 DNA reads as TGTGCCTGGAGTTCCCGGACAGGGGCTGGCTACACCTTC. This chain uses TRBV30 with TRBJ1-2, with 9 bases matching TRBD1. The junction had 5 bases not matched to a gene; V was cut back by 2 bases and J by 7 bases. Looked up from germline, CDR1 is GTSNPN and CDR2 is SVGIG (reference sequence). This CDR3 spans 13 amino acids. The complete variable domain, with remaining parts taken from reference TRBV30 and TRBJ1-2, reads SQTIHQWPATLVQPVGSPLSLECTVEGTSNPNLYWYRQAAGRGLQLLFYSVGIGQISSEVPQNLSASRPQDRQFILSSKKLLLSDSGFYLCAWSSRTGAGYTFGSGTRLTVV.

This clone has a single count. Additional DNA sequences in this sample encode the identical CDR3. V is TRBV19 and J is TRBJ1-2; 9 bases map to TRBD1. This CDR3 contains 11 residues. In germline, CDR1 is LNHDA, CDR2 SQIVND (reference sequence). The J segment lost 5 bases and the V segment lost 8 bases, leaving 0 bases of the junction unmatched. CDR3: CASGTGYGYTF. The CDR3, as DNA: TGTGCCAGTGGGACAGGGTATGGCTACACCTTC.

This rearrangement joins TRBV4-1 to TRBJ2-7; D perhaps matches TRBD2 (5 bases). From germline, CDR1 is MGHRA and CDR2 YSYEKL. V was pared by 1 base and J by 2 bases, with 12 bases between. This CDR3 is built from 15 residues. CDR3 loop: CASSQVSSGTYEQYF. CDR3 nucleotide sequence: TGCGCCAGCAGCCAAGTCTCCTCCGGGACCTACGAGCAGTACTTC.

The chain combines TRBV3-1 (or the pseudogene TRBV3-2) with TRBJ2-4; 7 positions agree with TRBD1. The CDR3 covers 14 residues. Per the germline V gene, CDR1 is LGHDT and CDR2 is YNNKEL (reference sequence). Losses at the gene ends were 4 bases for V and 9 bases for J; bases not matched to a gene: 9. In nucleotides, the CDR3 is TGTGCCAGCAGCCCCCGACAGGGTGAGAGCATTCAGTACTTC. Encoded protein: CASSPRQGESIQYF.

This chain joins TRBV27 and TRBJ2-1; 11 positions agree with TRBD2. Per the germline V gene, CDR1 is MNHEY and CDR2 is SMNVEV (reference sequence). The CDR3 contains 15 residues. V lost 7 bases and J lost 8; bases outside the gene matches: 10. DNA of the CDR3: TGTGCCAGCAACCGACTAGCGGGATCTGGCCATGAGCAGTTCTTC. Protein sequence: CASNRLAGSGHEQFF.

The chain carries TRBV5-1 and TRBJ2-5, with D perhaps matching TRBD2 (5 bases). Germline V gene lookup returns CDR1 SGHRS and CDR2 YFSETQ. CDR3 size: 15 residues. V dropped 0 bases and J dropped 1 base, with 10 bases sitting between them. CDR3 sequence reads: CASSLAEGSQETQYF. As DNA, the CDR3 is TGCGCCAGCAGCTTGGCCGAAGGGAGCCAAGAGACCCAGTACTTC.

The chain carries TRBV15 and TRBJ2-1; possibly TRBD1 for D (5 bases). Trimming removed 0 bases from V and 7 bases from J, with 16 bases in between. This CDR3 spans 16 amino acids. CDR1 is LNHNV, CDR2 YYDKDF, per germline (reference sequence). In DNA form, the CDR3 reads TGTGCCACCAGCAGAGATTTGGTCATCCCAGGGAATGAGCAGTTCTTC. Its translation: CATSRDLVIPGNEQFF. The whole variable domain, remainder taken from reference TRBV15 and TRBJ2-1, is DAMVIQNPRYQVTQFGKPVTLSCSQTLNHNVMYWYQQKSSQAPKLLFHYYDKDFNNEADTPDNFQSRRPNTSFCFLDIRSPGLGDTAMYLCATSRDLVIPGNEQFFGPGTRLTVL.

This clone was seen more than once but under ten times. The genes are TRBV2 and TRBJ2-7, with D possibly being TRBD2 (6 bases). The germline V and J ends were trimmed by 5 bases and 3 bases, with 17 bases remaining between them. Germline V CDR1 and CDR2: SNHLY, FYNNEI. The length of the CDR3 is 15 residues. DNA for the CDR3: TGTGCCAGCAGTCAAGGAAGACTAGAGTACTACGAGCAGTACTTC. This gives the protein CASSQGRLEYYEQYF.

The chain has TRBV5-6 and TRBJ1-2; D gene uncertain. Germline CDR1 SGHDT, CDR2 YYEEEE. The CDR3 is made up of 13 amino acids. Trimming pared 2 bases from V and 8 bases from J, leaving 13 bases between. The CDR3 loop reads CASSLRQAPGYTF. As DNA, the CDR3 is TGTGCCAGCAGCTTAAGGCAGGCCCCGGGCTACACCTTC.

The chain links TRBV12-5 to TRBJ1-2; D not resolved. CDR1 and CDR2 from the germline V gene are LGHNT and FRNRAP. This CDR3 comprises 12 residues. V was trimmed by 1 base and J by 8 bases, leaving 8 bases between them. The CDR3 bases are TGTGCTAGTGGTTTGGATAGACACGGCTACACCTTC. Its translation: CASGLDRHGYTF. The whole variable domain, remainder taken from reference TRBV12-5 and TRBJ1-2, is DARVTQTPRHKVTEMGQEVTMRCQPILGHNTVFWYRQTMMQGLELLAYFRNRAPLDDSGMPKDRFSAEMPDATLATLKIQPSEPRDSAVYFCASGLDRHGYTFGSGTRLTVV.

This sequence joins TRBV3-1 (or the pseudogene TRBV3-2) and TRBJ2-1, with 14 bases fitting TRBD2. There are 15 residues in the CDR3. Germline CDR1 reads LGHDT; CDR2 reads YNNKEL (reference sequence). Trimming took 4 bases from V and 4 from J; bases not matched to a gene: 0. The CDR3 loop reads CASSRTSGRYNEQFF. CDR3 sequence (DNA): TGTGCCAGCAGCCGGACTAGCGGGAGGTACAATGAGCAGTTCTTC.

The CDR3 region has the DNA TGCGCCAGCGGACTAGCGGGAGGCAATGAGCAGTTCTTC. Encoded protein: CASGLAGGNEQFF. The genes are TRBV10-1 and TRBJ2-1; TRBD2 matches at 14 bases. The CDR3 extends over 13 amino acids. CDR1 and CDR2 from the germline V gene are WNHNN and SYGVQD (reference sequence). V lost 8 bases and J lost 6; bases outside the gene matches: 0.

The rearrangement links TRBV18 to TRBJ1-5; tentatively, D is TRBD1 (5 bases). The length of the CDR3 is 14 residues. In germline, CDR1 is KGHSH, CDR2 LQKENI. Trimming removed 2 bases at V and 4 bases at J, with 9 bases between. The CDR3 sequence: CASSPFPGNQPQHF. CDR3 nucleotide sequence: TGTGCCAGCTCACCATTCCCAGGGAATCAGCCCCAGCATTTT. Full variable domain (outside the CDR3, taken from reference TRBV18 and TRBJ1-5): NAGVMQNPRHLVRRRGQEARLRCSPMKGHSHVYWYRQLPEEGLKFMVYLQKENIIDESGMPKERFSAEFPKEGPSILRIQQVVRGDSAAYFCASSPFPGNQPQHFGDGTRLSIL.